The clone carrying this TCR beta chain was recorded many times. This entry is derived from a study of Graves' ophthalmopathy and Graves' hyperthyroidism. Amplification of the TCR beta CDR3 regions used RNA transcripts (as template). An opening RT-PCR round employed HTBI primers and preceded a second-round multiplex PCR. TCRdb called the multiplex PCR reads again in MiXCR, with one record for every CDR3 protein. The sample holds 400,000 or so distinct CDR3 sequences; approximately 15% are singletons and the top ten take 5.5% to 7%. The receptor was derived from a woman aged 18-29 years with stable Graves' hyperthyroidism. Sequenced sample: peripheral blood.

As DNA, the CDR3 is TGTGCCAGTTACGTCCAGGGACGAACTGAAGCTTTCTTT. Amino acid sequence: CASYVQGRTEAFF. The chain couples TRBV27 to TRBJ1-1; TRBD1 is a possible D gene (5 bases). Looked up from germline, CDR1 is MNHEY and CDR2 is SMNVEV (reference sequence). Trimming removed 9 bases at V and 5 bases at J, with 16 bases between. This CDR3 has 13 residues.